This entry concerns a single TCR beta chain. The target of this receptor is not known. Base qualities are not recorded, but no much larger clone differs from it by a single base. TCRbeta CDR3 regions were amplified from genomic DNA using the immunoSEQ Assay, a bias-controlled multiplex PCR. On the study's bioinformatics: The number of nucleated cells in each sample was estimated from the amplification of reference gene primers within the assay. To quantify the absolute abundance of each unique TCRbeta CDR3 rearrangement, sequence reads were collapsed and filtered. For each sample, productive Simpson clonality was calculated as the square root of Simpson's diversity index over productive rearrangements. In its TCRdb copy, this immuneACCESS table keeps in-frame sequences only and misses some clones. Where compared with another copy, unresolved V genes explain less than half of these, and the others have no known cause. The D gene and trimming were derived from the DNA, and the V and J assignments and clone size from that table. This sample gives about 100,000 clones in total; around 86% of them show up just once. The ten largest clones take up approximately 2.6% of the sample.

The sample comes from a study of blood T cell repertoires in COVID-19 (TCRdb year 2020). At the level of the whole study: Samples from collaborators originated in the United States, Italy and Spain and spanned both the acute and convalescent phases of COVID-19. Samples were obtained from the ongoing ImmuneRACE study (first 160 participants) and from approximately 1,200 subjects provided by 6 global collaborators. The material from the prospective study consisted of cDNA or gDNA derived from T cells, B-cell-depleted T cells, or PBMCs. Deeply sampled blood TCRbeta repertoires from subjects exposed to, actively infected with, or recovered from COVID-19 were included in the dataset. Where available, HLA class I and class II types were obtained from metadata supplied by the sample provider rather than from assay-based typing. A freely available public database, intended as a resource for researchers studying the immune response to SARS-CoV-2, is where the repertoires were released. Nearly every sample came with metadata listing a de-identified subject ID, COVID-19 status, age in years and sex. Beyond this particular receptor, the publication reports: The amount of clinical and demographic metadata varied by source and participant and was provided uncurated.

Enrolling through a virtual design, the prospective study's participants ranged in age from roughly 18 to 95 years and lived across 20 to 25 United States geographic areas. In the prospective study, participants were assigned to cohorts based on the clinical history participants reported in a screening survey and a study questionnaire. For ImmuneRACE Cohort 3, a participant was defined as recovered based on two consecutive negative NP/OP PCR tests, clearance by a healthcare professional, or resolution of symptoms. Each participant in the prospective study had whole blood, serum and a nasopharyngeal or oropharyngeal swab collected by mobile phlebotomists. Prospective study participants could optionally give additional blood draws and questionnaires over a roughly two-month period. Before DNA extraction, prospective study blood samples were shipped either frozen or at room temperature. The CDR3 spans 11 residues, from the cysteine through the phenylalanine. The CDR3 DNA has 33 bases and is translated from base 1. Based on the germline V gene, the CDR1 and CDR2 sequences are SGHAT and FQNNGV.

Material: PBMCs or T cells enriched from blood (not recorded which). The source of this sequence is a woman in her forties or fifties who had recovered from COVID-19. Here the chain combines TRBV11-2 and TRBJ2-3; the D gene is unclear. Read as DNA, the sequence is TGTGCTGTTGCGGGCACAGATACGCAGTATTTT. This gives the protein CAVAGTDTQYF.